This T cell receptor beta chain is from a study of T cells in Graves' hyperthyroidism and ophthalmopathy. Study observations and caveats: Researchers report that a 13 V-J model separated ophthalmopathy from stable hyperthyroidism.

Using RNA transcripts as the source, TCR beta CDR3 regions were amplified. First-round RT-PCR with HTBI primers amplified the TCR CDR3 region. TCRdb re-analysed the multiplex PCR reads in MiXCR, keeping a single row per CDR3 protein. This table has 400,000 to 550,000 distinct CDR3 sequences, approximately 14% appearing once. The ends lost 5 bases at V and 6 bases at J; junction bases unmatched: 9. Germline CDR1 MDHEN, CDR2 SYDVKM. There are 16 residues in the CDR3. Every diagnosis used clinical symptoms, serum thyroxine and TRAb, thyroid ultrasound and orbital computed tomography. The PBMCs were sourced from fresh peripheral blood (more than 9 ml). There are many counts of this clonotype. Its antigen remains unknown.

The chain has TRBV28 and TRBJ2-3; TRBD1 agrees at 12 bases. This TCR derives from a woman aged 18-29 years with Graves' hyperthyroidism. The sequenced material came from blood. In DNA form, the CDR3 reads TGTGCCAGCAGTGCGCCGGGACAGGGGGCTTTGGATACGCAGTATTTT. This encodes CASSAPGQGALDTQYF.